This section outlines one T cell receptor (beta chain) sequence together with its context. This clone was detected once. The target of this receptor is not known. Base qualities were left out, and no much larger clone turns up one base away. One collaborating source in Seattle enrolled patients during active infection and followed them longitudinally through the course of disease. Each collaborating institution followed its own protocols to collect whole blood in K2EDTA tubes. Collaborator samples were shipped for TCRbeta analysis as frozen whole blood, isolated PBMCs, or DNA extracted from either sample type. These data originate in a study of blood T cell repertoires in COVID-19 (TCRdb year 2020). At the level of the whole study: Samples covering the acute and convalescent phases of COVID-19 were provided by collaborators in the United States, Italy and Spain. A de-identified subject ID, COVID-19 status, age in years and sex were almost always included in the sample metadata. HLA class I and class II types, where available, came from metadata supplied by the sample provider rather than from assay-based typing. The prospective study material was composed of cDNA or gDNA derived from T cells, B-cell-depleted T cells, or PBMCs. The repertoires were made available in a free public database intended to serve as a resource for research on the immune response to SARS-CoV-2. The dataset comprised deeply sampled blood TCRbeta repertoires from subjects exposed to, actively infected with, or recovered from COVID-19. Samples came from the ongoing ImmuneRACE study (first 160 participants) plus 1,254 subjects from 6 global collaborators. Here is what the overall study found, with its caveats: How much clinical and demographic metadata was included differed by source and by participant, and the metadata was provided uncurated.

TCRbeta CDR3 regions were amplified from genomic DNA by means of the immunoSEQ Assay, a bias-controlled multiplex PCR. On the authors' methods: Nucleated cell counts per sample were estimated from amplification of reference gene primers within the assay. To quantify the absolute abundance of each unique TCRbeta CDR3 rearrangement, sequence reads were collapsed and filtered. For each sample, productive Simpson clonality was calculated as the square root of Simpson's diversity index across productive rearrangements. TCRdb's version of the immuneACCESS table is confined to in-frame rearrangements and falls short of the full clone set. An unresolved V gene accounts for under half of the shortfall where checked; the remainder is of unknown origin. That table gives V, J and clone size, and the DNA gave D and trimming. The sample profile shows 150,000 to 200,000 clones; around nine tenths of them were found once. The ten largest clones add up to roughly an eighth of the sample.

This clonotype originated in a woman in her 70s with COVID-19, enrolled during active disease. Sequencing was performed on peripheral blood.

CDR3 region: CASSASGTVNTEAFF. The nucleotide sequence is given as TGTGCCAGCAGCGCCTCCGGGACAGTGAACACTGAAGCTTTCTTT. The sequence is built from TRBV7-3 and TRBJ1-1, with 7 bases aligning to TRBD1. The CDR3 contains 15 residues, cysteine and phenylalanine counted. This entry keeps only the CDR3 DNA: 45 bases, framed from base 1. Unmatched junction bases come to 6, with V trimmed by 5 bases and J by 0 bases. The germline V gene yields SGHTA for CDR1 and FQGTGA for CDR2.